This TCR beta chain appears in the sequencing data of a study of glioma-infiltrating T cells. At the level of the study: Samples included WHO grade II oligodendrogliomas or astrocytomas and initial-diagnosis grade IV glioblastomas. Dexamethasone exposure before glioma surgery was limited to six or fewer days. Regarding the study as a whole: Gliomas, especially low-grade, showed above-expected tissue-blood divergence; non-neoplastic patients showed below. Tissue and blood shared very few CDR3 sequences.

Germline V gives CDR1 SGHRS, CDR2 YFSETQ. This CDR3 spans 13 amino acids. Trimming shortened V by 0 bases and J by 1 base, and 5 bases separated the two germline ends. The sample holds a few counts of this clonotype. Its specificity is unknown. The iRepertoire nested amplicon-rescue multiplex PCR amplified TCR alpha and beta CDR3s from RNA. MiXCR was run by TCRdb on the multiplex PCR reads, yielding one entry per CDR3 protein. The sample contains about 380,000 distinct CDR3 sequences, around 38% of which appear only once. The sequenced sample consisted of glioma tissue, nonneoplastic brain tissue, or PBMCs (not recorded which). The receptor's source is a human donor with low-grade glioma or glioblastoma, undergoing nonglioma brain surgery, or in good health (not recorded which). The chain links TRBV5-1 to TRBJ2-7; D is uncertain. CDR3 sequence reads: CASSLAQSYEQYF. Written as DNA, the CDR3 is TGCGCCAGCAGCTTGGCACAGTCCTACGAGCAGTACTTC.